A selection of T cell receptor beta chains follows, all from one sample in a study of blood T cell repertoires in COVID-19. Assay used: immunoSEQ multiplex PCR; TCRdb lists only in-frame clones, some missing. This sample has fewer than 350,000 clones, with 89% found just once. The sequencing input was PBMCs or T cells enriched from blood (not recorded which). Receptor source: a woman in her forties who had recovered from COVID-19. CDR3s include the opening cysteine and the closing phenylalanine or tryptophan. D genes are given only for firm matches. Part of the rows lack a size; the others show once, few, many or a class for expanded clones.

J gene,D gene,clone size,V gene,CDR3 DNA,CDR3 protein
TRBJ2-1,NA,NA,TRBV11-1,TGTGCCAGCAGCTTAGGAGCCTCCAATGAGCAGTTCTTC,CASSLGASNEQFF
TRBJ2-3,TRBD2,NA,TRBV27,TGTGCCAGCAGCAGCGGGACCACAGATACGCAGTATTTT,CASSSGTTDTQYF
TRBJ1-3,TRBD1,NA,TRBV9,TGTGCTAGCGCCGCGGACAGGGCCGGAAACACCATATATTTT,CASAADRAGNTIYF
TRBJ1-2,NA,once,TRBV7-9,TGTGCCAGCAGCTTAACCCCGGCTAACTATGGCTACACCTTC,CASSLTPANYGYTF
TRBJ1-4,TRBD1,once,TRBV9,TGTGCCAGCAGCACCAAGACAGGGGGCGGAGAAAAACTGTTTTTT,CASSTKTGGGEKLFF
TRBJ1-5,NA,NA,TRBV30,TGTGCCTGGAGTCGACCCGGGGGGACTCAGCCCCAGCATTTT,CAWSRPGGTQPQHF
TRBJ2-3,TRBD2,NA,TRBV7-2,TGTGCCAGCCTGCGGGGGGGCTGGGGAGATACGCAGTATTTT,CASLRGGWGDTQYF
TRBJ2-4,NA,NA,TRBV29-1,TGCAGCGTAGAACTGGCCAAAAACATTCAGTACTTC,CSVELAKNIQYF
TRBJ2-7,TRBD2,NA,TRBV27,TGTGCCAGCAGTTCACCCGGAAGGACTAGCGGGAGTTATGAGCAGTACTTC,CASSSPGRTSGSYEQYF
TRBJ2-1,TRBD2,NA,TRBV2,TGTGCCAGCAGAAACCCTAGCGGGCCCCACAATGAGCAGTTCTTC,CASRNPSGPHNEQFF
TRBJ1-2,TRBD1,NA,TRBV5-8,TGTGCCAGCAGCTTGGACAGGGGGTATAAGAACTATGGCTACACCTTC,CASSLDRGYKNYGYTF
TRBJ2-2,NA,NA,TRBV4-3,TGCGCCAGCAGCCCACGGGCGGGGGCGCTTACTTCGAACACCGGGGAGCTGTTTTTT,CASSPRAGALTSNTGELFF
TRBJ2-1,NA,NA,TRBV18,TGTGCCAGCTCACCGACAGAAAATTACAATGAGCAGTTCTTC,CASSPTENYNEQFF
TRBJ2-1,TRBD2,NA,TRBV9,TGTGCCAGCTCACCCGGCGGGGGGGCGGGTGAGCAGTTCTTC,CASSPGGGAGEQFF
TRBJ2-1,TRBD2,NA,TRBV10-2,TGCGCCAGCAGTGGTAGCGGGGTCCTCAATGAGCAGTTCTTC,CASSGSGVLNEQFF
TRBJ1-1,NA,NA,TRBV25-1,TGTGCCAGCAGAAGGGGGACTGAAGCTTTCTTT,CASRRGTEAFF
TRBJ2-7,NA,NA,TRBV6-5,TGTGCCAGCAGTCCACCGACACGATCCTACGAGCAGTACTTC,CASSPPTRSYEQYF
TRBJ1-5,NA,NA,TRBV12-3/TRBV12-4,TGTGCCAGCAGTTTAGGCAGGAATCAGCCCCAGCATTTT,CASSLGRNQPQHF
TRBJ2-5,TRBD2,NA,TRBV7-7,TGTGCTAGCAGCTTTCAGGGCGCCGGGGGGGAGACCCAGTACTTC,CASSFQGAGGETQYF
TRBJ1-2,NA,NA,TRBV6-2/TRBV6-3,TGTGCCAGCAGCCGGGACAATACACCCTATGGCTACACCTTC,CASSRDNTPYGYTF
TRBJ1-2,NA,NA,TRBV3-1/TRBV3-2,TGTGCCAGCAGCCCCAACAGGGCTCGTAGCTATGGCTACACCTTC,CASSPNRARSYGYTF
TRBJ2-7,TRBD1,NA,TRBV3-1/TRBV3-2,TGTGCCAGCAGCCTGGGACAGGGGGACGAGCAGTACTTC,CASSLGQGDEQYF
TRBJ1-2,NA,NA,TRBV4-3,TGCGCCAGCAGCCAACGGAATCAGGCCAACTATGGCTACACCTTC,CASSQRNQANYGYTF
TRBJ2-7,NA,NA,TRBV29-1,TGCAGCGTTGTTGCAGGGGTCGAGCAGTACTTC,CSVVAGVEQYF
TRBJ1-5,NA,once,TRBV7-2,TGTGCCAGCAGCTTAAGCACTTTCAATCAGCCCCAGCATTTT,CASSLSTFNQPQHF
TRBJ2-1,NA,NA,TRBV3-1/TRBV3-2,TGTGCCAGCAGCCAAGTTGTGGGGGCTGAGCAGTTCTTC,CASSQVVGAEQFF
TRBJ1-5,TRBD1,NA,TRBV9,TGTGCCAGCAGCGGGGGACAGCCGGACCAGCCCCAGCATTTT,CASSGGQPDQPQHF
TRBJ1-5,NA,NA,TRBV2,TGTGCCAGCAGTGAGCAGGGCGGTAATCAGCCCCAGCATTTT,CASSEQGGNQPQHF